This T cell receptor beta chain was sequenced during a study of shared clonotypes between healthy human individuals (dated by TCRdb to the early 2020s). Context from the whole study: Two women and a few men aged 18 to 49 years were included in the cohort. Per donor, three plates each were used for CD4 naive and CD4 memory, two for CD8 naive, and one for CD8 memory. To estimate repertoire size and how much clonotype sharing occurs between individuals, the study deeply sequenced the blood TCR repertoires of about five healthy adults. Libraries were prepared and TCR repertoires were sequenced by different laboratories using diverse techniques, in order to increase sequencing depth and limit assay-specific biases. Between about 0.8 and 8.9 billion PBMCs per donor were obtained by leukapheresis. Findings and caveats that apply to the study as a whole: Only blood was sampled, and tissue TCR repertoires likely differ from those in blood. Pairwise subsampling indicated that sequencing depth was expected to affect the degree of clonotype sharing among donors. Compared with non-shared clonotypes, clonotypes shared by all four sorted-subset donors had higher generation probabilities. Incomplete sequencing was indicated by rarefaction of sorted-subset datasets, despite the large sequencing depth. Estimated clonotype richness was generally larger for naive than for memory subsets. Sharing across a few donors was observed for around 5% of naive CD4, 3.5% of naive CD8, over 2% of memory CD4, and roughly 0.4% of memory CD8 clonotypes. The small number of donors limited the genetic and exposure-history diversity represented.

CD8 naive samples were obtained by positive selection for CCR7 among CD45RO-negative cells, yielding a CD45RA+CCR7+ population from which TemRA cells were excluded. Healthy HIV-negative adults with no recently reported acute infections or vaccinations were included as donors. Only Caucasian adults living in Nashville, Tennessee, USA were represented among the donors. Blood was obtained by leukapheresis, after which PBMCs were separated by Ficoll-Histopaque density gradient centrifugation and cryopreserved in liquid nitrogen vapor phase. Analytical flow cytometry was used to check the purity and quantity of every magnetically sorted T cell population. Each sorted fraction had its genomic DNA isolated and then quantified by UV absorbance on a Nanodrop 2000c. Using the deep immunoSEQ assay, multiplex PCR amplified TCR CDR3 regions from genomic DNA. For each cell subset, the extracted genomic DNA was distributed evenly across all wells of several immunoSEQ 96-well plates, and each plate served as one replicate. For sorted subsets, about 200 ng genomic DNA, equal to 30,000 to 35,000 T cell genomes, was loaded into each replicate PCR. Purified libraries were quantified with a Qubit 3.0 fluorometer, sized on a Bioanalyzer 2100, and re-quantified with the KAPA Library Quantification kit. Every immunoSEQ 96-well plate was sequenced on a dedicated single-read 150-cycle Illumina NextSeq 550 flow cell. From the authors' description of their analysis: Because only junctional sequences without quality scores were contained in the immunoSEQ output, filtering matching that applied to full-length reads could not be performed. Sequences were annotated with PyIR, a Python wrapper for IgBLAST v1.9, using IMGT germline references to assign V/J genes and CDR3. Any read was removed if the V/J assignment was weak (E-value above 1e-6), the CDR3 was missing, or the read contained stop codons, out-of-frame junctions, or ambiguous translated residues. V3J clonotypes were defined as sequences sharing an identical inferred V gene, J gene, and CDR3 amino acid sequence. Percentage overlap between repertoires was calculated by dividing the number of shared unique clonotypes by the size of the smaller repertoire. Richness of each repertoire was evaluated using RTK rarefaction, the Chao1 estimator, and Recon v2.1 estimates of unobserved clonotypes. Generation probabilities for all TCRbeta clonotypes obtained by the gDNA method from a handful of donors were computed using OLGA. TCRdb holds this immuneACCESS table with in-frame rearrangements only. Some clones are missing; in checked studies, unresolved V genes explain under half, and the rest has no known cause. The V and J calls and clone size are taken from that table; D and trimming were inferred from the DNA. The sample profile shows 550,000 to 750,000 clones; approximately 90% of them were found once. Roughly 24% of the sample rests with the top ten.

Worth noting for this clone: What antigen it recognizes has not been identified. Within one base of it there is no much larger clone, and no base qualities were kept.

The sequence was collected from a man aged 25 to 40 in good health. Sequenced material: naive CD8+ T cells sorted from blood. The meaning of the sample's cell subset or site label: CD45RA+CCR7+.

The nucleotide sequence is given as TGCGCCAGCAGCCAAGAATACGTCTGGGCAGAGGGAGCACCCTTGAACACTGAAGCTTTCTTT. This sequence encodes CASSQEYVWAEGAPLNTEAFF. The V and J segments used are TRBV4-3 and TRBJ1-1; the D gene is unclear. The germline V gene yields LGHNA for CDR1 and YSLEER for CDR2. The cysteine opens and the phenylalanine closes a CDR3 of 21 amino acids. Only CDR3 DNA remains: 63 bases, in frame from the first base. V and J are truncated by 0 bases and 0 bases respectively, leaving an intervening sequence of 26 bases.